Listed here are 7 T cell receptor beta chains from one sample, sequenced in a study of CD8+ T cells in alopecia areata. RNA extraction was followed by reverse transcription into cDNA, which acted as the sequencing template. The method was immunoSEQ multiplex PCR; TCRdb's version includes in-frame clones alone and lacks a portion of them. The sample consists of more than 200,000 clones, roughly two thirds of them appearing once. Sequences were derived from CD4+ T cells sorted from blood, sampled at week 0. The origin of the receptors is a human donor with alopecia areata.

The chain uses TRBV7-2 and TRBJ2-7; D may be TRBD1 (6 bases). The germline V and J ends were trimmed by 5 bases and 1 base, with 15 bases remaining between them. CDR1 and CDR2 (germline): SGHTA, FQGNSA. The CDR3 is 15 residues long. CDR3 region: CASSIKARGSYEQYF. CDR3 DNA: TGTGCCAGCAGCATAAAAGCCAGGGGTTCCTACGAGCAGTACTTC.

This chain uses TRBV7-9 with TRBJ1-5; D remains ambiguous. V shed 3 bases and J shed 3 bases, with 6 bases lying between them. The germline CDR1 and CDR2 sequences are SEHNR and FQNEAQ (reference sequence). This CDR3 is built from 13 residues. The CDR3 bases are TGTGCCAGCAGCTTTGATAACAATCAGCCCCAGCATTTT. It is translated as CASSFDNNQPQHF.

The V and J genes are TRBV30 and TRBJ1-3; D gene ambiguous. The CDR3 spans 16 residues. Looked up from germline, CDR1 is GTSNPN and CDR2 is SVGIG (reference sequence). With 6 bases removed from V and 0 bases from J, the gap between germline ends came to 18 bases. The CDR3 nucleotides are TGTGCCTGTCCCGGACGCAAGCTCGGCTCTGGAAACACCATATATTTT. It is translated as CACPGRKLGSGNTIYF.

This chain connects TRBV7-3 to TRBJ2-2; D remains ambiguous. Germline loops: CDR1 SGHTA, CDR2 FQGTGA. The CDR3 is made up of 14 amino acids. Trimming removed 5 bases at V and 1 base at J, with 8 bases between. In DNA form, the CDR3 reads TGTGCCAGCAGCAACACGGGGAACACCGGGGAGCTGTTTTTT. Translating gives CASSNTGNTGELFF.

The chain recombines TRBV30 with TRBJ1-2, with 10 bases fitting TRBD1. The V gene's germline CDR1 is GTSNPN and CDR2 SVGIG (reference sequence). The CDR3 spans 14 residues. V was clipped by 3 bases and J by 8 bases; unmatched bases: 9. CDR3 nucleotides: TGTGCCTGGAGCGCAGGACAGGGGGGTCTGGGCTACACCTTC. It yields the protein CAWSAGQGGLGYTF.

The rearrangement links TRBV18 to TRBJ2-5, with D unresolved. Germline V gene data show CDR1 as KGHSH and CDR2 as LQKENI. This CDR3 is 13 amino acids long. Between the trimmed V and J ends, which lost 3 bases and 0 bases, there was a span of 5 bases. CDR3 in amino acids: CASSPSYQETQYF. CDR3 DNA sequence: TGTGCCAGCTCACCGAGTTACCAAGAGACCCAGTACTTC.

The chain carries TRBV29-1 and TRBJ2-1; maybe TRBD2 (5 bases). The germline gives CDR1 SQVTM, CDR2 ANQGSEA. The CDR3 has 11 residues. V was pared by 8 bases and J by 6 bases, with 11 bases between. CDR3 sequence: CSLRAGNEQFF. DNA for the CDR3: TGCAGCTTGCGGGCGGGCAATGAGCAGTTCTTC.